The entry below describes one TCR beta chain. Its antigen is still unknown. Other DNA sequences from this sample encode an identical CDR3 as well. The sample comes from a study of shared clonotypes between healthy human individuals. Germline V CDR1 and CDR2: MNHEY, SMNVEV (reference sequence). Trimming cost V 5 bases and J 6 bases; bases outside gene matches: 8. The CDR3 is 14 amino acids. Naive CD8 cells comprised CD45RO-negative, CCR7-positively selected cells, excluding terminally differentiated effector memory CD45RA+ cells. Data came from immunoSEQ multiplex PCR; TCRdb stores just in-frame clones and leaves some out. The table includes some 2 million clones, approximately 95% detected once. Study findings and constraints: Rarefaction curves obtained for sorted subsets showed sequencing incomplete despite large depth.

This clonotype originated in a man younger than 35 in good health. The chain links TRBV27 to TRBJ2-7, with TRBD1 matching over 9 bases. The sample consisted of naive CD8+ T cells sorted from blood. The CDR3 here is CASSPTGTGSEQYF. CDR3 DNA: TGTGCCAGCAGTCCAACCGGGACAGGGAGCGAGCAGTACTTC.